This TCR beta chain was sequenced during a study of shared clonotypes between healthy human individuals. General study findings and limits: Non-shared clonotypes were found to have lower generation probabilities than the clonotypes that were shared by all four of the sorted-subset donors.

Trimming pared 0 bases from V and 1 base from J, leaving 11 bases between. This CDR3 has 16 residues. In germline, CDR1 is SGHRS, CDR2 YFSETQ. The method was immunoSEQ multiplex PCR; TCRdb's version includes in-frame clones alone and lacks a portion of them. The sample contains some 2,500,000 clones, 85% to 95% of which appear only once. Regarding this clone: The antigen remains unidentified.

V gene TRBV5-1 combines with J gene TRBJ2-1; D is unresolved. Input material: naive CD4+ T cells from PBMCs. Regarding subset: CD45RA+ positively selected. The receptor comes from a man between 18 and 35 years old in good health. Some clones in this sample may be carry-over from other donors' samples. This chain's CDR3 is CASSLVGDPSYNEQFF. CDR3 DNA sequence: TGCGCCAGCAGCTTGGTAGGTGATCCGTCCTACAATGAGCAGTTCTTC.